These 20 T cell receptor beta chains share one sample of origin, sequenced in a study of cytomegalovirus exposure and HLA in healthy donors. A multiplex PCR was run with 60 Vbeta primers and 13 Jbeta primers. Sequenced by immunoSEQ multiplex PCR; TCRdb stores in-frame clones only, minus some. The table lists 150,000 or so clones, around four fifths of them singletons, with 1% in the top ten. The sample consisted of PBMCs. All receptors derive from a woman aged 45-60 years in good health and CMV-seropositive.

A remark on this clone: Germline is not matched at one junction end, which may reflect a read error. In DNA, the CDR3 is TGTGCTAGCAGCTTAGGGGCAGGGTTTAATTCACCCCTCCACTTT. Translating it yields CASSLGAGFNSPLHF. V is TRBV7-7 and J is TRBJ1-6, with D possibly TRBD1 on 5 matching bases. The CDR3 has 15 amino acids. The germline V gene has CDR1 SSHAT and CDR2 FNYEAQ (reference sequence).

The rearrangement uses TRBV6-6 and TRBJ2-7; no clear D. Trimming removed 0 bases at V and 7 bases at J, with 4 bases between. Germline V gene sequence: CDR1 MNHNY, CDR2 SVGAGI (reference sequence). The CDR3 is made up of 11 amino acids. As DNA, the CDR3 is TGTGCCAGCAGTTACTCCCGGGAGCAGTACTTC. Protein: CASSYSREQYF.

V and J are TRBV6-6 and TRBJ1-2, with D possibly being TRBD1 (5 bases). The CDR3 extends over 15 amino acids. Trimming pared 0 bases from V and 0 bases from J, leaving 8 bases between. Germline assignment: CDR1 MNHNY and CDR2 SVGAGI (reference sequence). This CDR3 is CASSYSTDANYGYTF. CDR3 bases: TGTGCCAGCAGTTACTCGACAGACGCTAACTATGGCTACACCTTC.

Notes on this clone: This CDR3 is also generated by other DNA sequences in the sample. The chain is built from TRBV19 and TRBJ1-1, with 7 nucleotides matching TRBD1. Germline V gene sequence: CDR1 LNHDA, CDR2 SQIVND (reference sequence). The CDR3 totals 13 residues. The ends lost 7 bases at V and 11 bases at J; junction bases unmatched: 13. CDR3 sequence (DNA): TGTGCCAGTAAAAGAGAGGGCAGGGGGTACGCTTTCTTT. This sequence encodes CASKREGRGYAFF.

The rearrangement uses TRBV11-2 and TRBJ1-2; TRBD1 agrees at 7 bases. CDR3 length: 13 residues. Trimming at V came to 8 bases and at J to 4 bases, leaving 7 bases not matched to a gene. From germline, CDR1 is SGHAT and CDR2 FQNNGV. The CDR3 here is CASGKGQPYGYTF. DNA for the CDR3: TGTGCCAGCGGGAAGGGACAGCCCTATGGCTACACCTTC.

V and J are TRBV18 and TRBJ1-2; 9 nucleotides line up with TRBD1. Looked up from germline, CDR1 is KGHSH and CDR2 is LQKENI. V shed 3 bases and J 10 bases; nucleotides not matched to a gene: 3. This CDR3 contains 12 residues. CDR3: CASSPDRGSYTF. The DNA of the CDR3 is TGTGCCAGCTCACCCGACAGGGGGTCCTACACCTTC.

The V call is TRBV2, the J call TRBJ2-5; D ambiguous. CDR1 and CDR2 (germline): SNHLY, FYNNEI. The CDR3 has 11 amino acids. V was pared by 8 bases and J by 2 bases, with 6 bases between. CDR3 loop: CASGQQETQYF. The CDR3 DNA is TGTGCCAGCGGGCAGCAAGAGACCCAGTACTTC.

Notes on this clone: Its ends do not fully match the called genes, so a read error is possible. Distinct nucleotide sequences in the sample also encode this CDR3. V is TRBV7-3 and J is TRBJ1-2; D uncertain. Germline assignment: CDR1 SGHTA and CDR2 FQGTGA. This CDR3 spans 16 amino acids. The CDR3 sequence is CASSLTPSDRVDGYTF. In DNA form, the CDR3 reads TGTGCCAGCAGCCTAACCCCGTCTGATCGAGTCGATGGCTACACCTTC.

The chain has TRBV5-6 and TRBJ2-7, with 10 nucleotides matching TRBD1. CDR3 length: 15 residues. The junction had 6 bases not matched to a gene; V was cut back by 4 bases and J by 2 bases. Germline loops: CDR1 SGHDT, CDR2 YYEEEE. The CDR3 DNA is TGTGCCAGCAGCGGACCGACAGGGGGCCCCTACGAGCAGTACTTC. This encodes CASSGPTGGPYEQYF.

This chain uses TRBV27 with TRBJ2-1; weak D call: TRBD2 (5 bases). CDR1 is MNHEY, CDR2 SMNVEV, per germline (reference sequence). CDR3 length equals 16 residues. V lost 3 bases and J 2 bases, leaving 14 bases between the germline ends. This CDR3 reads CASSFGRALTYNEQFF. CDR3 nucleotide sequence: TGTGCCAGCAGTTTCGGGCGGGCGTTAACCTACAATGAGCAGTTCTTC.

This chain connects TRBV5-4 to TRBJ2-7, with 7 bases matching TRBD1. Germline CDR1 is SGHNT and CDR2 is YYREEE (reference sequence). The CDR3 is 13 residues long. The junction had 4 bases not matched to a gene; V was cut back by 5 bases and J by 2 bases. CDR3 DNA: TGTGCCAGCAGTTTTCAGGGGGCCTACGAGCAGTACTTC. It is translated as CASSFQGAYEQYF.

The CDR3 protein is CASSLITGGNQPQHF. CDR3 nucleotide sequence: TGTGCCAGCAGTTTAATTACAGGGGGCAATCAGCCCCAGCATTTT. The chain couples TRBV28 to TRBJ1-5, with TRBD1 matching over 7 bases. The CDR3 is 15 amino acids. V was clipped by 2 bases and J by 2 bases; unmatched bases: 3. CDR1 is MDHEN and CDR2 is SYDVKM in the germline V gene.

V gene TRBV30 combines with J gene TRBJ2-7, with TRBD2 as a possible D gene (5 bases). The V end was cut by 4 bases, the J end by 3 bases, with 16 bases between. CDR1 and CDR2 from the germline V gene are GTSNPN and SVGIG (reference sequence). There are 14 residues in the CDR3. The CDR3 here is CAWNFEGFYYEQYF. The CDR3 region has the DNA TGTGCCTGGAATTTCGAGGGCTTCTACTACGAGCAGTACTTC. The entire variable domain, with the rest obtained from reference TRBV30 and TRBJ2-7, is as follows: SQTIHQWPATLVQPVGSPLSLECTVEGTSNPNLYWYRQAAGRGLQLLFYSVGIGQISSEVPQNLSASRPQDRQFILSSKKLLLSDSGFYLCAWNFEGFYYEQYFGPGTRLTVT.

The chain carries TRBV28 and TRBJ2-1; D perhaps matches TRBD2 (5 bases). Germline V gives CDR1 MDHEN, CDR2 SYDVKM. V lost 5 bases, J lost 2 bases, and 13 bases lay in between. This CDR3 has 15 amino acids. The DNA of the CDR3 is TGTGCCAGCAGTGGTAGGGAGTTCGCCTACAATGAGCAGTTCTTC. It encodes CASSGREFAYNEQFF. The full variable domain, in which reference TRBV28 and TRBJ2-1 provide the parts outside the CDR3, is DVKVTQSSRYLVKRTGEKVFLECVQDMDHENMFWYRQDPGLGLRLIYFSYDVKMKEKGDIPEGYSVSREKKERFSLILESASTNQTSMYLCASSGREFAYNEQFFGPGTRLTVL.

This clone was observed a few times. The V and J genes are TRBV7-6 and TRBJ2-1, with a tentative D call TRBD2 (6 bases). V was shortened by 5 bases and J by 0 bases, with 8 bases between the two germline ends. The germline V gene encodes CDR1 SGHVS and CDR2 FNYEAQ. CDR3 length: 14 residues. Here the CDR3 reads CASSPGGSYNEQFF. For the CDR3, the DNA is TGTGCCAGCAGCCCCGGGGGCTCCTACAATGAGCAGTTCTTC.

The chain recombines TRBV7-8 with TRBJ2-7; a weak D match, TRBD1 (6 bases). Germline CDR1 and CDR2: SGHVS and FQNEAQ. CDR3 length equals 14 residues. Trimming removed 1 base from V and 6 bases from J, with 13 bases in between. Here the CDR3 reads CASSLVGDKGEQYF. The CDR3 region has the DNA TGTGCCAGCAGCTTAGTAGGGGACAAAGGCGAGCAGTACTTC.

V usage is TRBV19 and J usage is TRBJ1-1, with D hard to call. Trimming took 1 base from V and 5 from J, leaving 17 bases between them. The length of the CDR3 is 16 residues. The V gene's germline CDR1 is LNHDA and CDR2 SQIVND (reference sequence). Written as DNA, the CDR3 is TGTGCCAGTAGTATAGGAGGAGGCATATCAGGAACTGAAGCTTTCTTT. It yields the protein CASSIGGGISGTEAFF.

The V and J genes are TRBV6-5 and TRBJ1-2; D not resolved. Germline V gene sequence: CDR1 MNHEY, CDR2 SVGAGI. V dropped 2 bases and J dropped 0 bases, with 13 bases sitting between them. CDR3 length: 16 residues. The CDR3 DNA reads as TGTGCCAGCAGTTACGAACCGAGGCCCTCTAACTATGGCTACACCTTC. It codes for CASSYEPRPSNYGYTF.

A few counts support this clone. The genes are TRBV4-2 and TRBJ1-1; D remains unclear. From germline, CDR1 is LGHNA and CDR2 YNFKEQ. V lost 4 bases to trimming and J lost 3 bases, with 12 bases between them. The CDR3 runs to 14 residues. CDR3 region: CASSRPWRDTEAFF. The CDR3 DNA follows: TGTGCCAGCAGCCGGCCGTGGAGGGACACTGAAGCTTTCTTT.

V and J are TRBV5-4 and TRBJ2-5; 11 bases are shared with TRBD2. CDR1 and CDR2 from the germline V gene are SGHNT and YYREEE (reference sequence). The CDR3 runs to 16 residues. With V trimmed by 6 bases and J by 4 bases, 11 bases remained unmatched. The CDR3 spells CASKGQALAGVETQYF. The CDR3 DNA is TGTGCCAGCAAGGGTCAGGCACTAGCGGGGGTAGAGACCCAGTACTTC.